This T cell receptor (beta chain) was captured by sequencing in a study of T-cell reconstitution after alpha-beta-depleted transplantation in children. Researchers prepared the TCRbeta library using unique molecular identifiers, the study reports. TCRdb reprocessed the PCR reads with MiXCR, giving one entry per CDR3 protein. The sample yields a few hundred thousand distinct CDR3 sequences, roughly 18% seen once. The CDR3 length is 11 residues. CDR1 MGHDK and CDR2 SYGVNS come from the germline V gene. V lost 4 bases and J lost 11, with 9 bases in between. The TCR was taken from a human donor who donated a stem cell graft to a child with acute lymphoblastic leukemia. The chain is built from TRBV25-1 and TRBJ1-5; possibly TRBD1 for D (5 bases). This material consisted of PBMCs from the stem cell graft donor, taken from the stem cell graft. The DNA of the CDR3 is TGTGCCAGCAGTGCGGGGGGGTCCCAGCATTTT. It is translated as CASSAGGSQHF. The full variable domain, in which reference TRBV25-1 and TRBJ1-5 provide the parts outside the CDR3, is EADIYQTPRYLVIGTGKKITLECSQTMGHDKMYWYQQDPGMELHLIHYSYGVNSTEKGDLSSESTVSRIRTEHFPLTLESARPSHTSQYLCASSAGGSQHFGDGTRLSIL.